This TCR beta chain came from a study of shared clonotypes between healthy human individuals. The table came from immunoSEQ multiplex PCR; TCRdb's copy has only in-frame clones and leaves some out. The sample has approximately 2,300,000 clones; 85% to 95% are singletons. CDR1 SGHTA and CDR2 FQGNSA come from the germline V gene. With 5 bases clipped from V and 1 base from J, the junction kept 6 bases outside the gene matches. This CDR3 has 15 amino acids. A note on this clone: Its target is unknown.

Findings and caveats of the study: A few donors had 5% to 6% of their naive CD4 clonotypes in common. Rarefaction analysis demonstrated incomplete sorted-subset sequencing notwithstanding large depth.

This chain uses TRBV7-2 with TRBJ2-7; 9 positions match TRBD2. Specimen: naive CD4+ T cells from PBMCs. Subset reported: CD45RA+ positively selected. The sequence was collected from a man aged 18-30 years in good health. Some clones in this sample may be carry-over from other donors' samples. CDR3 DNA sequence: TGTGCCAGCAGCCGTACTAGCGGGCCATCCTACGAGCAGTACTTC. Its translation is CASSRTSGPSYEQYF.